A selection of T cell receptor beta chains follows, all from one sample in a study of blood T cells in healthy people across ages. TCRdb ran MiXCR on the 5' RACE reads and lists one entry per CDR3 protein. The sample has 650,000 to 700,000 distinct CDR3 sequences, about 30% seen once. The sequencing sample was made of blood. The source is an elderly woman in good health. Each CDR3 is given with its conserved first and last residue. Each record gives: D gene, J gene, clone size, V gene, CDR3 DNA, CDR3 protein. A D gene is named only where the DNA matches it firmly. Only some rows state a clone size, as once, few, many or a class for expanded clones.

TRBD2 TRBJ2-3 few TRBV14 TGTGCCAGCAATCGGGGGGGCCGGTTCACAGATACGCAGTATTTT CASNRGGRFTDTQYF
. TRBJ1-2 few TRBV5-5 TGTGCCAGCAGCTGGTCCAGCTCTAACTATGGCTACACCTTC CASSWSSSNYGYTF
. TRBJ2-1 . TRBV7-3 TGTGCCAGCAGCTTGAGCCCGAGCTCCTACAATGAGCAGTTCTTC CASSLSPSSYNEQFF
. TRBJ2-5 many TRBV5-1 TGCGCCAGCAGCTTGTTACAGAGACAAGAGACCCAGTACTTC CASSLLQRQETQYF
TRBD2 TRBJ2-5 many TRBV12-3/TRBV12-4 TGTGCCAGCAACGAACTCGGGCTAGCGGGTAGGGAGACCCAGTACTTC CASNELGLAGRETQYF
. TRBJ1-2 many TRBV6-6 TGTGCCAGCAATCGGGGCAGGGGTAATTATGGCTACACCTTC CASNRGRGNYGYTF
. TRBJ2-5 many TRBV11-2 TGTGCCAGCAGCTTTCTCGGCCTAGCGGACAGCCAAGAGACCCAGTACTTC CASSFLGLADSQETQYF
TRBD1 TRBJ2-1 many TRBV30 TGTGCCTGGAGTGGAGGACAGGTCCTCTCCTACAATGAGCAGTTCTTC CAWSGGQVLSYNEQFF
TRBD2 TRBJ2-1 . TRBV20-1 TGCAGCGCCCCCGGGCGGGGGGAAGGTGAGCAGTTCTTC CSAPGRGEGEQFF
TRBD2 TRBJ2-3 many TRBV6-1 TGTGCCAGCAGTGTTAGTAGCGGGAGCCCCACAGATACGCAGTATTTT CASSVSSGSPTDTQYF
. TRBJ2-4 many TRBV6-1 TGTGCCAGCAGTGCTCGGACTCAGTACTTC CASSARTQYF
. TRBJ2-5 many TRBV28 TGTGCCAGCAGTCTGGGTCCCGGTAAGACCCAGTACTTC CASSLGPGKTQYF
. TRBJ2-5 many TRBV3-1 TGTGCCAGCAGCCAAGATGGGGGGCGGAACCAAGAGACCCAGTACTTC CASSQDGGRNQETQYF
TRBD2 TRBJ2-1 many TRBV12-3/TRBV12-4 TGTGCCAGCATGTACACTAGCGGGGGGAGGGGCGAGCAGTTCTTC CASMYTSGGRGEQFF
. TRBJ2-2 . TRBV5-5 TGTGCCAGCAGCCCTGCGACGGGGTCCCCTACCGGGGAGCTGTTTTTT CASSPATGSPTGELFF
. TRBJ2-7 few TRBV5-1 TGCGCCAGCAGCGGGTTGTTTCAGGGAAATAATGAGCAGTACTTC CASSGLFQGNNEQYF
TRBD1 TRBJ2-1 few TRBV18 TGTGCCAGCTCACCGGATCACAGGGGCTATGAGCAGTTCTTC CASSPDHRGYEQFF
TRBD2 TRBJ2-1 . TRBV20-1 TGCAGTGCTAGAAAAACGGGACTAGCGAACAATGAGCAGTTCTTC CSARKTGLANNEQFF
TRBD2 TRBJ2-3 few TRBV25-1 TGTGCCAGCAGCCCGAGACTAGCGGGGACCCGCACAGATACGCAGTATTTT CASSPRLAGTRTDTQYF
TRBD2 TRBJ2-7 . TRBV7-3 TGTGCCGGCAGCCCAGGACTAGCGGACTCCTACGAGCAGTACTTC CAGSPGLADSYEQYF
. TRBJ2-3 few TRBV5-1 TGCGCCAGCAGCTTGGGGGGGGGCTCACACACAGATACGCAGTATTTT CASSLGGGSHTDTQYF
TRBD1 TRBJ1-1 many TRBV5-1 TGTGCCAGCAGCTTGGGACAGGGATGGACTGAAGCTTTCTTT CASSLGQGWTEAFF
. TRBJ2-5 many TRBV27 TGTGCCAGCAGTTCTTGGCGAAGGAGGGGGGAGACCCAGTACTTC CASSSWRRRGETQYF
. TRBJ2-5 few TRBV7-2 TGTGCCAGCAGTTCCGGACAGAACCAAGAGACCCGGTACTTC CASSSGQNQETRYF
TRBD1 TRBJ2-3 . TRBV7-9 TGTGCCAGCAGCACCGGGACAGGAAACCTGAAACCCACAGATACGCAGTATTTT CASSTGTGNLKPTDTQYF
TRBD1 TRBJ1-2 . TRBV20-1 TGCAGTGTGGCAGGGGGAATGACGGCTAACTATGGCCACACCTTC CSVAGGMTANYGHTF
. TRBJ1-4 . TRBV7-2 TGTGCCAGCAGCTTAGAAGGGGAAACTAATGAAAAACTGTTTTTT CASSLEGETNEKLFF
. TRBJ1-5 . TRBV19 TGTGCCAGTAAGGGGCAGAACAATCAGCCCCAGCATTTT CASKGQNNQPQHF
. TRBJ1-5 . TRBV7-2 TGTGCCAGCAGCTTAGGGGGGGTAAGGGGCAATCAGCCCCAGCATTTT CASSLGGVRGNQPQHF
TRBD1 TRBJ1-1 many TRBV7-9 TGTGCCAGCAGCCTGGACAGGGGGGACACTGAAGCTTTCTTT CASSLDRGDTEAFF
TRBD1 TRBJ1-2 . TRBV7-9 TGTGCCAGCAGCTTAGCCGGGACAGGATCGGGTGGCTACACCTTC CASSLAGTGSGGYTF
TRBD1 TRBJ1-4 . TRBV7-9 TGTGCCAGCAGCTGGGGACAGGGGCGAGAAAAACTGTTTTTT CASSWGQGREKLFF
. TRBJ2-3 many TRBV28 TGTGCCAGCAGTTTCCAGGGGGGTAACGCGGATACGCAGTATTTT CASSFQGGNADTQYF
TRBD1 TRBJ1-2 few TRBV12-3/TRBV12-4 TGTGCCAGCAGACTTACACAGGGGGCTAATGGCTACACCTTC CASRLTQGANGYTF
. TRBJ2-7 . TRBV5-1 TGCGCCAGCAGCTTGTCGGCAGCTCGGCATTTGGCCTACGAGCAGTACTTC CASSLSAARHLAYEQYF
TRBD2 TRBJ2-5 few TRBV28 TGTGCCAGCAGTGGAACTAGCGGGGGTTACAATGAGCAGTACTTC CASSGTSGGYNEQYF
. TRBJ1-5 few TRBV6-1 TGTGCCAGCAGTGTAGGGGGGCCTCGGGGTAGCAATCAGCCCCAGCATTTT CASSVGGPRGSNQPQHF
. TRBJ2-7 many TRBV4-1 TGCGCCAGCAGCCGGACAGATGCAGGGGGGAACTACGAGCAGTACTTC CASSRTDAGGNYEQYF
TRBD2 TRBJ2-3 few TRBV6-2/TRBV6-3 TGTGCCAGCAGAAGCAGCGGGGGGGCGCTGGATACGCAGTATTTT CASRSSGGALDTQYF
TRBD1 TRBJ1-5 few TRBV28 TGTGCCAGCAGTTCAGGGGGCGCGGGAGTTGGCCATCAGCCCCAGCATTTT CASSSGGAGVGHQPQHF
TRBD2 TRBJ2-2 . TRBV6-1 TGTGCCAGCAGTCTAGGCACTAGCGGGGGGAGCACCGGGGAGCTGTTTTTT CASSLGTSGGSTGELFF
TRBD1 TRBJ1-1 . TRBV6-6 TGTGCCAGCAGGGCCGGACAGGGCCGTCCCATGGCTTTCTTT CASRAGQGRPMAFF
TRBD2 TRBJ2-7 few TRBV6-5 TGTGCCGGCAGCCGAGCGGGGGAAGATACGATGTACGAGCAGTACTTC CAGSRAGEDTMYEQYF
TRBD1 TRBJ1-1 . TRBV6-6 TGTGCCGGCAGGACCGGTCGACAGGGGGCGGGGAACACTGAAGCTTTCTTT CAGRTGRQGAGNTEAFF
TRBD1 TRBJ2-7 many TRBV25-1 TGTGCCAGCAGTGGACTCACAGGGGGTGTCACCTACGAGCAGTACTTC CASSGLTGGVTYEQYF
TRBD1 TRBJ1-6 few TRBV4-2 TGTGCCAGCAGCCAGGTAGACTTCGGGACAGGGGATTCACCCCTCCACTTT CASSQVDFGTGDSPLHF
TRBD1 TRBJ1-2 many TRBV6-5 TGTGCCAGCAGACCAGGGACAGAGAACTATGGCTACACCTTC CASRPGTENYGYTF
TRBD2 TRBJ2-7 many TRBV10-3 TGTGCCATCAGTTTTAGCGGGGATTCCTACGAGCAGTACTTC CAISFSGDSYEQYF
TRBD2 TRBJ2-3 many TRBV28 TGTGCCAGCAGTGCCACTAGCGGGGGGAGAGATACGCAGTATTTT CASSATSGGRDTQYF
. TRBJ2-5 . TRBV2 TGTGCCAGCAGTGAAGCCCTCATGGCGGCGGGGGCGACCCAGTACTTC CASSEALMAAGATQYF
. TRBJ1-4 . TRBV28 TGTGCCAGCAGCATAAGGTGGGGGGCTAATGAAAAACTGTTTTTT CASSIRWGANEKLFF
. TRBJ2-7 . TRBV20-1 TGCAGTGCTAAGATATCAGGGGACCCATATAACTACGAGCAGTACTTC CSAKISGDPYNYEQYF
. TRBJ2-7 many TRBV7-2 TGTGCCAGCAGCTTAGGTGGCAGCGCCTACGAGCAGTACTTC CASSLGGSAYEQYF
. TRBJ2-5 many TRBV5-1 TGCGCCAGCAGCTTGACTATTGGAGAGACCCAGTACTTC CASSLTIGETQYF
. TRBJ1-6 few TRBV3-1 TGTGCCAGCACTTACAGGGATAATTCACCCCTCCACTTT CASTYRDNSPLHF
TRBD1 TRBJ2-7 . TRBV4-3 TGCGCCAGCAGCCAAGATAATACCCGGACAGGGTTTCTGAACGAGCAGTACTTC CASSQDNTRTGFLNEQYF
TRBD2 TRBJ2-1 . TRBV6-2/TRBV6-3 TGTGCCAGCAGTTACTCGAGCGGGAGGCTGTCCTACAATGAGCAGTTCTTC CASSYSSGRLSYNEQFF
TRBD1 TRBJ1-1 few TRBV20-1 TGCAGTGCTAGGTTACCCCGACAGGGGAGTCCTGAAGCTTTCTTT CSARLPRQGSPEAFF